The 24 T cell receptor beta chains given below trace back to one sample, sequenced in a study of glioma-infiltrating T cells after dendritic cell vaccination. Repertoires were generated with immunoSEQ multiplex PCR, while TCRdb's copy carries only in-frame clones and drops some. Seen here are fewer than 110,000 clones, roughly 81% observed once, and the top ten hold 12%. The specimen was blood, collected before dendritic cell vaccination. These receptors came from a human donor with glioblastoma.

The CDR3 DNA is TGTGCCAGCAGTGAGGGTTTTGGGACAGGGCGATTCAATCAGCCCCAGCATTTT. Translated, it gives CASSEGFGTGRFNQPQHF. The J gene is TRBJ1-5, the V gene TRBV2; 9 bases are shared with TRBD1. The junction had 12 bases not matched to a gene; V was cut back by 3 bases and J by 3 bases. The CDR3 has 18 amino acids. Looked up from germline, CDR1 is SNHLY and CDR2 is FYNNEI.

The chain joins TRBV7-9 to TRBJ2-1; D is possibly TRBD1 (6 bases). Trimming shortened V by 1 base and J by 10 bases, and 17 bases separated the two germline ends. This CDR3 comprises 15 residues. Germline V gives CDR1 SEHNR, CDR2 FQNEAQ (reference sequence). Here the CDR3 reads CASSLGAGVWMEQFF. The DNA for the CDR3 is TGTGCCAGCAGCTTAGGAGCAGGGGTCTGGATGGAGCAGTTCTTC.

V and J are TRBV13 and TRBJ2-7; 9 bases agree with TRBD2. The CDR3 loop spans 18 amino acids. V gave up 2 bases and J gave up 4 bases; unmatched junction bases: 15. Germline V gene sequence: CDR1 PRHDT, CDR2 FYEKMQ (reference sequence). As DNA, the CDR3 is TGTGCCAGCAGCTTATCCCCGGTGGAGCGGGGGGAGAATTACGAGCAGTACTTC. This encodes CASSLSPVERGENYEQYF.

The chain combines TRBV7-3 with TRBJ1-1; 7 nucleotides agree with TRBD1. The CDR3 length is 14 residues. CDR1 and CDR2 (germline): SGHTA, FQGTGA. J lost 3 bases, V lost 1 base, and 2 bases had no gene match. The CDR3 nucleotides are TGTGCCAGCAGCTTAAATACAGGGGACACTGAAGCTTTCTTT. Translation: CASSLNTGDTEAFF. Filled out from reference TRBV7-3 and TRBJ1-1, the complete variable domain reads GAGVSQTPSNKVTEKGKYVELRCDPISGHTALYWYRQSLGQGPEFLIYFQGTGAADDSGLPNDRFFAVRPEGSVSTLKIQRTERGDSAVYLCASSLNTGDTEAFFGQGTRLTVV.

The chain couples TRBV5-1 to TRBJ2-3, with D unresolved. Per germline, CDR1 SGHRS and CDR2 YFSETQ. The CDR3 loop spans 14 amino acids. Between the trimmed V and J ends, which lost 4 bases and 2 bases, there was a span of 11 bases. The chain's CDR3 is CASSDNDFTDTQYF. The CDR3, as DNA: TGCGCCAGCAGCGATAACGACTTCACAGATACGCAGTATTTT.

The chain carries TRBV19 and TRBJ2-1, with 7 bases that match TRBD1. CDR3 length: 14 residues. Germline lookup yields CDR1 LNHDA and CDR2 SQIVND (reference sequence). J gave up 0 bases and V 8 bases, and 4 bases lay outside the gene matches. The DNA for the CDR3 is TGTGCCAGTGCTACAGGGGTCTCCTACAATGAGCAGTTCTTC. Amino acid sequence: CASATGVSYNEQFF.

The chain joins TRBV29-1 to TRBJ2-7; maybe TRBD1 (6 bases). The germline V gene has CDR1 SQVTM and CDR2 ANQGSEA. Trimming stripped 6 bases from V and 11 bases from J, with 20 bases between. The CDR3 totals 12 residues. The CDR3 reads CSVENTTGIEYF. The CDR3 nucleotides read TGCAGCGTCGAAAATACGACAGGCATCGAGTACTTC.

This clone has only one observation. The V gene is TRBV4-2, the J gene TRBJ2-4; 8 positions agree with TRBD1. The germline gives CDR1 LGHNA, CDR2 YNFKEQ. The CDR3 totals 13 residues. After removal of 0 bases from V and 14 bases from J, the junction contained 6 bases not matched to a gene. DNA for the CDR3: TGTGCCAGCAGCCAAGACAGACAGGGGACGAAGTACTTC. This translates into CASSQDRQGTKYF.

The J gene is TRBJ1-1, the V gene TRBV19; D unclear. The CDR3 is 13 residues long. V was shortened by 7 bases and J by 4 bases, with 13 bases between the two germline ends. The V gene's germline CDR1 is LNHDA and CDR2 SQIVND (reference sequence). CDR3 in amino acids: CASMIRGSTEAFF. The CDR3 DNA is TGTGCCAGTATGATCCGAGGATCCACTGAAGCTTTCTTT.

In its sample, this clone was seen many times. The V gene is TRBV19, the J gene TRBJ2-1; 10 bases agree with TRBD2. This CDR3 has 15 amino acids. CDR1 is LNHDA and CDR2 is SQIVND in the germline V gene (reference sequence). The V and J ends lost 1 base and 4 bases, in that order; junction bases with no gene match: 1. The CDR3 DNA is TGTGCCAGTAGTATAGCGACTAGCGGGTACAATGAGCAGTTCTTC. It encodes CASSIATSGYNEQFF.

The V call is TRBV5-1, the J call TRBJ1-2, with TRBD1 matching over 7 bases. J lost 6 bases, V lost 1 base, and 9 bases had no gene match. The CDR3 covers 15 residues. Germline V gene lookup returns CDR1 SGHRS and CDR2 YFSETQ. The CDR3 protein is CASSLTPGQSNGYTF. The CDR3 DNA reads as TGCGCCAGCAGCTTGACCCCGGGACAGAGCAATGGCTACACCTTC. Full variable domain (remainder filled in from reference TRBV5-1 and TRBJ1-2): KAGVTQTPRYLIKTRGQQVTLSCSPISGHRSVSWYQQTPGQGLQFLFEYFSETQRNKGNFPGRFSGRQFSNSRSEMNVSTLELGDSALYLCASSLTPGQSNGYTFGSGTRLTVV.

The rearrangement joins TRBV30 to TRBJ2-3, with TRBD1 as a possible D gene (6 bases). CDR1 and CDR2 (germline): GTSNPN, SVGIG (reference sequence). The CDR3 sequence is 16 residues long. V shed 0 bases and J shed 3 bases, with 16 bases lying between them. In DNA form, the CDR3 reads TGTGCCTGGAGTGTAGGGTCAACCCAGGGGACAGATACGCAGTATTTT. Its translation: CAWSVGSTQGTDTQYF.

This chain joins TRBV5-4 and TRBJ2-5, with D maybe TRBD1 (6 bases). CDR3 length: 13 residues. Between the trimmed V and J ends, which lost 4 bases and 3 bases, there was a span of 10 bases. Germline lookup yields CDR1 SGHNT and CDR2 YYREEE (reference sequence). The CDR3, as DNA: TGTGCCAGCAGCCCCGGACAGAAAGAGACCCAGTACTTC. Translating gives CASSPGQKETQYF. The entire variable domain, with the rest obtained from reference TRBV5-4 and TRBJ2-5, is as follows: ETGVTQSPTHLIKTRGQQVTLRCSSQSGHNTVSWYQQALGQGPQFIFQYYREEENGRGNFPPRFSGLQFPNYSSELNVNALELDDSALYLCASSPGQKETQYFGPGTRLLVL.

In its sample, this clone was seen once. This chain links TRBV19 with TRBJ2-3; 8 positions agree with TRBD1. Germline CDR1 LNHDA, CDR2 SQIVND (reference sequence). This CDR3 contains 14 residues. J gave up 1 base and V 8 bases, and 5 bases lay outside the gene matches. DNA of the CDR3: TGTGCCAGTGGAGGGACAGGAGGCACAGATACGCAGTATTTT. Its protein product is CASGGTGGTDTQYF.

The V and J genes are TRBV7-9 and TRBJ2-1; D is possibly TRBD1 (6 bases). Trimming took off 2 bases at V and 7 bases at J, with 21 bases between the two ends. CDR3 length: 17 residues. Germline-derived CDR1 and CDR2 are SEHNR and FQNEAQ (reference sequence). CDR3 sequence: CASSLPPGRGNENEQFF. DNA for the CDR3: TGTGCCAGCAGCTTACCCCCGGGCAGGGGTAATGAAAATGAGCAGTTCTTC.

This chain uses TRBV6-5 with TRBJ1-4, with D maybe TRBD1 (5 bases). Trimming shortened V by 5 bases and J by 6 bases, and 13 bases separated the two germline ends. There are 14 residues in the CDR3. Germline-derived CDR1 and CDR2 are MNHEY and SVGAGI. The DNA for the CDR3 is TGTGCCAGCAGTCCATCCCAGGGTTATGAAAAACTGTTTTTT. Amino acid sequence: CASSPSQGYEKLFF.

The chain links TRBV5-1 to TRBJ2-5; 10 bases are a match to TRBD2. Germline CDR1 SGHRS, CDR2 YFSETQ. This CDR3 is 14 amino acids long. Trimming took 2 bases from V and 2 from J; bases not matched to a gene: 0. CDR3 amino acids: CASSFSGGQETQYF. The CDR3 DNA follows: TGCGCCAGCAGCTTTAGCGGGGGGCAAGAGACCCAGTACTTC.

This clone was seen a few times. This sequence joins TRBV7-9 and TRBJ1-2; D might be TRBD1 (5 bases). The CDR3 runs 14 residues. Germline lookup yields CDR1 SEHNR and CDR2 FQNEAQ (reference sequence). Trimming took off 1 base at V and 6 bases at J, with 12 bases between the two ends. DNA for the CDR3: TGTGCCAGCAGCTTAGTAGGACAATCGCATGGCTACACCTTC. It codes for CASSLVGQSHGYTF.

The genes are TRBV6-6 and TRBJ1-2, with TRBD1 matching over 7 bases. CDR3 size: 11 residues. In germline, CDR1 is MNHNY, CDR2 SVGAGI (reference sequence). V was clipped by 6 bases and J by 7 bases; unmatched bases: 2. The CDR3 region is CASRGGVGYTF. The CDR3, as DNA: TGTGCCAGCAGAGGGGGCGTTGGCTACACCTTC.

This clone came up a few times. The chain is built from TRBV4-3 and TRBJ2-5; a possible D gene is TRBD1 (5 bases). The germline gives CDR1 LGHNA, CDR2 YSLEER. CDR3 length: 15 amino acids. Between the trimmed V and J ends, which lost 4 bases and 0 bases, there was a span of 12 bases. The CDR3 region is CASSRPARDQETQYF. The DNA of the CDR3 is TGCGCCAGCAGCCGACCCGCCAGGGACCAAGAGACCCAGTACTTC.

This clone was detected only once. The chain carries TRBV7-2 and TRBJ2-3, with 8 bases matching TRBD1. This CDR3 comprises 17 residues. CDR1 and CDR2 from the germline V gene are SGHTA and FQGNSA. J gave up 2 bases and V 1 base, and 8 bases lay outside the gene matches. CDR3 sequence (DNA): TGTGCCAGCAGCTTAGTTCGAGGGACAGGCTACACAGATACGCAGTATTTT. Its translation is CASSLVRGTGYTDTQYF.

This clone has just a few counts. The V and J genes are TRBV6-5 and TRBJ2-3; possible D gene TRBD2, 7 bases. V lost 6 bases and J 1 base, leaving 14 bases between the germline ends. This CDR3 comprises 15 residues. Per germline, CDR1 MNHEY and CDR2 SVGAGI. The CDR3 is CASRGGLAGTDTQYF. CDR3 sequence (DNA): TGTGCCAGCAGGGGGGGGCTAGCGGGCACAGATACGCAGTATTTT.

This clone showed up just a few times. The chain links TRBV25-1 to TRBJ1-1, with D unresolved. Germline V CDR1 and CDR2: MGHDK, SYGVNS. The CDR3 loop spans 14 amino acids. V was trimmed by 2 bases and J by 4 bases, leaving 11 bases between them. CDR3 DNA sequence: TGTGCCAGCAGTGAACTGGAGGCGACCACTGAAGCTTTCTTT. It translates to CASSELEATTEAFF.

The chain employs TRBV7-6 and TRBJ2-3, with TRBD2 matching 9 bases. The CDR3 runs 15 residues. Trimming took 4 bases from V and 6 from J; bases not matched to a gene: 8. Germline V CDR1 and CDR2: SGHVS, FNYEAQ. CDR3 in DNA: TGTGCCAGCAGCTCCCTGCGGGGGGGTGGGGATACGCAGTATTTT. It yields the protein CASSSLRGGGDTQYF.